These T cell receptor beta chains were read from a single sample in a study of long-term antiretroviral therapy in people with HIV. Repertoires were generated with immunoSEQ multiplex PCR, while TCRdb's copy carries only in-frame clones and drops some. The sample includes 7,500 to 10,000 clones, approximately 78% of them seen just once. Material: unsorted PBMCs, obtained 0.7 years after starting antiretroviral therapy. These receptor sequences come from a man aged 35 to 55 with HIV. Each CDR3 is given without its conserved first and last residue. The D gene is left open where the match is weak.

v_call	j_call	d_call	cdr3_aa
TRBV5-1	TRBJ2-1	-	ASSLTASGSSYNEQF
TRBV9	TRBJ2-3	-	ASSVLQVDTQY
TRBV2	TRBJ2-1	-	ASNSYNEQF
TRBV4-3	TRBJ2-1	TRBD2	ASSPNPPSGMQF
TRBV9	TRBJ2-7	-	ASSVGGPLYEQY
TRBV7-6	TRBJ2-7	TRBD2	ASSAGTSGSYEQY
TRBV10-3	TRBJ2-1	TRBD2	AITKGLAGEKLRTYNEQF
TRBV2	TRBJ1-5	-	ASTRMGQNDQPQH
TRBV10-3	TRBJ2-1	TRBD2	AISERLAGANEQF
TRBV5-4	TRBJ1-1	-	ASSLTPQEGGGAF
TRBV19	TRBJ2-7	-	ASSTYYEQY
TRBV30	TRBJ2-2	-	AWSVLRRDWSTGELF
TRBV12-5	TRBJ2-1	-	ASGFNSGYNEQF
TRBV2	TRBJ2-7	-	ASREPGTRTNEQY
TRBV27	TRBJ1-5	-	ASSSKSQGSNQPQH
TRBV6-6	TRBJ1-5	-	ASSLTGLNQPQH